One sample yielded the 22 T cell receptor beta chains listed below, sequenced in a study of T cells in Graves' hyperthyroidism and ophthalmopathy. RNA transcripts were the template for amplifying TCR beta CDR3 regions. The HTBI primer set drove a first-round RT-PCR of the TCR CDR3. In TCRdb, the multiplex PCR reads were re-called with MiXCR into one record per CDR3 protein. Among around 660,000 distinct CDR3 sequences listed, approximately 42% were seen once. Sequenced input: peripheral blood or thyroid tissue (not recorded which). The receptors were gathered from an adult man with Graves' disease, either hyperthyroidism or ophthalmopathy (not recorded which).

This clonotype appeared many times. The rearrangement links TRBV29-1 to TRBJ1-2, with D unresolved. Trimming shortened V by 8 bases and J by 5 bases, and 12 bases separated the two germline ends. This CDR3 has 11 amino acids. Germline CDR1 and CDR2: SQVTM and ANQGSEA. DNA of the CDR3: TGCAGCACCCGTGGGCCATATGGCTACACCTTC. This gives the protein CSTRGPYGYTF.

This chain uses TRBV6-5 with TRBJ2-5; no clear D gene. V was trimmed by 0 bases and J by 5 bases, leaving 7 bases between them. This CDR3 has 13 residues. Germline V gene lookup returns CDR1 MNHEY and CDR2 SVGAGI. The CDR3 bases are TGTGCCAGCAGTTACTCGGGGTGGGAGACCCAGTACTTC. It translates to CASSYSGWETQYF.

The V and J genes are TRBV25-1 and TRBJ1-6; D is perhaps TRBD1 (5 bases). CDR3 length: 11 amino acids. Trimming stripped 11 bases from V and 7 bases from J, with 9 bases between. Germline V gives CDR1 MGHDK, CDR2 SYGVNS. CDR3 sequence (DNA): TGTGCCGCGGCAGGGAATTCACCCCTCCACTTT. It encodes CAAAGNSPLHF. Full variable domain (missing parts from reference TRBV25-1 and TRBJ1-6): EADIYQTPRYLVIGTGKKITLECSQTMGHDKMYWYQQDPGMELHLIHYSYGVNSTEKGDLSSESTVSRIRTEHFPLTLESARPSHTSQYLCAAAGNSPLHFGNGTRLTVT.

This clonotype was found a few times. The chain has TRBV24-1 and TRBJ1-5; no reliable D call. V lost 11 bases and J lost 4, with 17 bases in between. The CDR3 is made up of 14 amino acids. CDR1 is KGHDR, CDR2 SFDVKD, per germline. This chain's CDR3 is CASSPYDTNQPQHF. CDR3 sequence (DNA): TGTGCCAGCTCACCATATGACACTAATCAGCCCCAGCATTTT.

The chain links TRBV29-1 to TRBJ1-1; the D gene is possibly TRBD1 (6 bases). The V gene's germline CDR1 is SQVTM and CDR2 ANQGSEA. Trimming stripped 7 bases from V and 7 bases from J, with 13 bases between. The CDR3 runs to 11 residues. CDR3: CSGTARIEAFF. CDR3 bases: TGCAGCGGGACAGCAAGAATTGAAGCTTTCTTT.

The chain employs TRBV7-2 and TRBJ1-2; D uncertain. This CDR3 region has 13 residues. Deletions cut 5 bases from V and 3 bases from J, with 10 bases between. The germline CDR1 and CDR2 sequences are SGHTA and FQGNSA. The CDR3 protein is CASSRGGYYGYTF. CDR3 nucleotide sequence: TGTGCCAGCAGCCGGGGAGGGTACTATGGCTACACCTTC.

The V gene is TRBV6-6, the J gene TRBJ1-1; no reliable D call. CDR1 and CDR2 from the germline V gene are MNHNY and SVGAGI (reference sequence). The CDR3 totals 11 residues. The V gene lost 6 bases and the J gene lost 11 bases, with 13 bases spanning the gap. CDR3 sequence: CASRYIGRAFF. DNA of the CDR3: TGTGCCAGCAGGTACATCGGGAGGGCTTTCTTT.

In the case of this clonotype: This may be a read error, as it is one base from a much larger clone. The chain recombines TRBV9 with TRBJ1-6; D unclear. The CDR3 totals 15 residues. V lost 3 bases and J 8 bases, leaving 15 bases between the germline ends. Germline V gives CDR1 SGDLS, CDR2 YYNGEE. CDR3 loop: CASSDGRQGDSPLHF. The CDR3 nucleotides are TGTGCCAGCAGCGATGGGAGACAAGGAGATTCACCCCTCCACTTT.

The V call is TRBV29-1, the J call TRBJ2-5; the D gene is possibly TRBD2 (5 bases). The CDR3 sequence is 14 residues long. The germline gives CDR1 SQVTM, CDR2 ANQGSEA. Deletions cut 6 bases from V and 2 bases from J, with 16 bases between. The CDR3 DNA is TGCAGCGTGGTACCAGCGGACCCTCAAGAGACCCAGTACTTC. Translated: CSVVPADPQETQYF.

This clonotype was counted many times. The chain recombines TRBV7-9 with TRBJ2-7; 8 positions match TRBD1. The CDR3 is made up of 15 amino acids. The germline V gene has CDR1 SEHNR and CDR2 FQNEAQ (reference sequence). Trimming at V came to 2 bases and at J to 5 bases, leaving 8 bases not matched to a gene. CDR3 sequence: CASSLHGQGADEQYF. The CDR3 DNA reads TGTGCCAGCAGCTTACACGGGCAGGGGGCCGACGAGCAGTACTTC.

The CDR3 spells CSAGGTGNQPQHF. The CDR3 nucleotides read TGCAGTGCAGGGGGGACAGGGAATCAGCCCCAGCATTTT. The chain joins TRBV20-1 to TRBJ1-5, with 9 bases identical to TRBD1. Germline-derived CDR1 and CDR2 are DFQATT and SNEGSKA (reference sequence). V shed 6 bases and J 4 bases; nucleotides not matched to a gene: 4. The CDR3 runs to 13 residues.

With respect to this clonotype: A much larger clone is a single base away; this may be a read error. The chain couples TRBV20-1 to TRBJ2-7; D may be TRBD2 (6 bases). Germline lookup yields CDR1 DFQATT and CDR2 SNEGSKA (reference sequence). CDR3 size: 14 residues. V gave up 0 bases and J gave up 7 bases, with 16 bases separating them. As DNA, the CDR3 is TGCAGTGCTAGAGAGACTGGCGGGGCACGGGAGCAGTACTTC. It is translated as CSARETGGAREQYF.

About this clonotype: Being one base from a much bigger clone, this may be a read error. This chain connects TRBV11-2 to TRBJ2-5, with a possible D match to TRBD1 (5 bases). Deletions cut 4 bases from V and 2 bases from J, with 17 bases between. The CDR3 loop spans 16 amino acids. CDR1 is SGHAT and CDR2 is FQNNGV in the germline V gene. The CDR3 coding sequence is TGTGCCAGCAGCTCCTACTCCCAGGCAGGGCAAGAGACCCAGTACTTC. It codes for CASSSYSQAGQETQYF.

The genes are TRBV15 and TRBJ2-5; D call uncertain. Germline loops: CDR1 LNHNV, CDR2 YYDKDF (reference sequence). Trimming removed 0 bases at V and 3 bases at J, with 8 bases between. The CDR3 extends over 14 amino acids. The chain's CDR3 is CATSRDKGEETQYF. DNA for the CDR3: TGTGCCACCAGCAGAGATAAGGGCGAAGAGACCCAGTACTTC.

This clonotype was seen many times. CDR3 loop: CASRADRPEETQYF. In DNA form, the CDR3 reads TGTGCCAGCAGAGCGGACAGGCCCGAAGAGACCCAGTACTTC. The chain joins TRBV7-9 to TRBJ2-5; TRBD1 matches 7 bases. Germline values: CDR1 SEHNR, CDR2 FQNEAQ (reference sequence). CDR3 length: 14 amino acids. The V gene end was trimmed by 6 bases and the J gene end by 3 bases; junction bases not matched to a gene: 7.

Regarding this clonotype: A single base separates this from a much larger clone, so it may be a read error. The chain couples TRBV29-1 to TRBJ2-7, with 8 positions matching TRBD1. CDR1 and CDR2 from the germline V gene are SQVTM and ANQGSEA. The CDR3 length is 14 residues. The CDR3 sequence: CSTTRTGRGYEQYF. CDR3 coding DNA: TGCAGTACTACCCGGACAGGGAGAGGCTACGAGCAGTACTTC.

With regard to this clonotype: Here the CDR3 omits its conserved ending phenylalanine or tryptophan, so a read error is the likely source. The DNA is left out, because the CDR3 cannot be placed on it with certainty; the CDR3 is given as TCRdb lists it. The CDR3 sequence: CASTRGNY. The genes are TRBV19 and TRBJ1-5; the table's D call of TRBD1 was not tested on the DNA. CDR1 is LNHDA and CDR2 is SQIVND in the germline V gene (reference sequence). The CDR3 has 8 amino acids, counting both end residues.

At least ten counts were recorded for this clonotype. The chain links TRBV20-1 to TRBJ2-5; 10 bases are a match to TRBD1. Losses at the gene ends were 3 bases for V and 5 bases for J; bases not matched to a gene: 6. The CDR3 runs to 14 residues. CDR1 is DFQATT and CDR2 is SNEGSKA in the germline V gene (reference sequence). As DNA, the CDR3 is TGCAGTGCTAGGACCGGGACAGGGGTCGAGACCCAGTACTTC. It is translated as CSARTGTGVETQYF.

The chain recombines TRBV5-1 with TRBJ2-5, with a possible D match to TRBD2 (6 bases). This CDR3 spans 13 amino acids. CDR1 is SGHRS, CDR2 YFSETQ, per germline. Trimming shortened V by 4 bases and J by 9 bases, and 16 bases separated the two germline ends. CDR3 amino acids: CASSTGLPGAQYF. CDR3 in DNA: TGCGCCAGCAGCACCGGATTACCGGGGGCCCAGTACTTC.

The V call is TRBV7-4, the J call TRBJ1-6; TRBD1 is a possible D gene (5 bases). The CDR3 contains 17 residues. The germline V gene encodes CDR1 SGHVT and CDR2 SQSDAQ. V was clipped by 3 bases and J by 4 bases, with 16 bases between them. CDR3 in amino acids: CASSFEGGDQYNSPLHF. The CDR3 region has the DNA TGTGCCAGCAGCTTTGAGGGAGGGGATCAGTATAATTCACCCCTCCACTTT.

This clonotype was detected ten times or more. J is TRBJ1-1 and V is TRBV7-8; D is unclear. Germline CDR1 is SGHVS and CDR2 is FQNEAQ. The V end was cut by 2 bases, the J end by 4 bases, with 8 bases between. The CDR3 sequence is 13 residues long. The CDR3 DNA reads as TGTGCCAGCAGCTTATATGTGGGCACTGAAGCTTTCTTT. Translation gives CASSLYVGTEAFF.

The V gene is TRBV29-1, the J gene TRBJ1-2; D ambiguous. The germline V and J ends were trimmed by 3 bases and 7 bases, with 6 bases remaining between them. The CDR3 runs 10 residues. Per germline, CDR1 SQVTM and CDR2 ANQGSEA. In DNA form, the CDR3 reads TGCAGCGTTGACGGATTTGGCTACACCTTC. This gives the protein CSVDGFGYTF.